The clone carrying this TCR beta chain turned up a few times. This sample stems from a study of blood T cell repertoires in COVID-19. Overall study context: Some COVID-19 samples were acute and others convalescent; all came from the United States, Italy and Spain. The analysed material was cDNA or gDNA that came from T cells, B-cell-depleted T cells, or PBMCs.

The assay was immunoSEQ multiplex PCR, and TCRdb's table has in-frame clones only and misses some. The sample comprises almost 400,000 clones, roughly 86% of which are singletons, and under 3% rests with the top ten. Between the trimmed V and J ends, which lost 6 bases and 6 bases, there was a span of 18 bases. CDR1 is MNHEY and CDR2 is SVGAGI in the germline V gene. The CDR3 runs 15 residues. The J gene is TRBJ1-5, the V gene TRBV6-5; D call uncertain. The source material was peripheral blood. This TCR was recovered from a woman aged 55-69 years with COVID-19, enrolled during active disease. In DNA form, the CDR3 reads TGTGCCAGCAGCCCCCAGGTGGAAAGATTTCAGCCCCAGCATTTT. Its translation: CASSPQVERFQPQHF.